The rows below give T cell receptor beta chains drawn from one sample of a study of post-analysis software for immune sequencing data. MiXCR, run by TCRdb on the PCR reads, gives a single entry per CDR3 protein. The table includes hundreds of thousands of distinct CDR3 sequences, approximately 53% detected once. The specimen was blood. The receptors here all came from a girl aged 5 to 17 with multiple sclerosis. Each CDR3 is given with its conserved first and last residue. The D gene is left open where the match is weak. For some rows the clone size is stated as once, few or many, or as a class when expanded; others skip it.

V gene	J gene	D gene	clone size	CDR3 DNA	CDR3 protein
TRBV7-9	TRBJ2-3	-	few	TGTGCCAGCAGCTTAGAGGCCACCCGACGGCAGTATTTT	CASSLEATRRQYF
TRBV5-1	TRBJ2-1	TRBD2	-	TGCGCCAGCAGCGGGGGGACTAGCGGGAGGCCCTCCTACAATGAGCAGTTCTTC	CASSGGTSGRPSYNEQFF
TRBV12-3/TRBV12-4	TRBJ1-2	TRBD1	few	TGTGCCAGCAGTTTGGGGCAGGGGGGCAACTATGGCTACACCTTC	CASSLGQGGNYGYTF
TRBV29-1	TRBJ2-1	TRBD1	-	TGCAGCGGAAACAGGGGGCATAACTACAATGAGCAGTTCTTC	CSGNRGHNYNEQFF
TRBV10-3	TRBJ2-1	-	-	TGTGCCATTAGAGGGGTTGGGTACAATGAGCAGTTCTTC	CAIRGVGYNEQFF
TRBV5-1	TRBJ2-1	TRBD2	-	TGCGCCAGCAGCCCCCAGCGGGACTACAATGAGCAGTTCTTC	CASSPQRDYNEQFF
TRBV7-9	TRBJ1-2	-	few	TGTGCCAGCAGTCCTAATACTAACTATGGCTACACCTTC	CASSPNTNYGYTF
TRBV6-1	TRBJ1-6	-	-	TGTGCCAGCAGTGTCCCAGGGGCACCCCTCCACTTT	CASSVPGAPLHF
TRBV7-2	TRBJ2-3	-	-	TGTGCCAGCAGCCTCAGGACTGGGAGGGATACGCAGTATTTT	CASSLRTGRDTQYF
TRBV24-1	TRBJ2-5	TRBD2	-	TGTGCCACCAGTGATCGCACTAGCGACCTGCGGGAGACCCAGTACTTC	CATSDRTSDLRETQYF
TRBV20-1	TRBJ2-7	-	few	TGCAGTGCTAGAGACGGAAGCGACCGGGTTTTGGGCGAGCAGTACTTC	CSARDGSDRVLGEQYF
TRBV5-1	TRBJ2-5	TRBD1	-	TGCGCCAGCAGCTTGGCAGGGGGCAAGAAAGAGACCCAGTACTTC	CASSLAGGKKETQYF
TRBV30	TRBJ2-1	TRBD2	-	TGTGCCTGGGTTAGCGGGGGTTTCTATGAGCAGTTCTTC	CAWVSGGFYEQFF
TRBV24-1	TRBJ2-3	TRBD2	once	TGTGCCACCAGTGAGGGCGGGAGGGCGTCAGATACGCAGTATTTT	CATSEGGRASDTQYF
TRBV6-5	TRBJ1-1	-	-	TGTGCCAGCAAGAGGGGCGGTGGCACTGAAGCTTTCTTT	CASKRGGGTEAFF
TRBV12-3/TRBV12-4	TRBJ2-3	-	-	TGTGCCAGCAGTTTAAATTTGGGGGGATTGAACACAGATACGCAGTATTTT	CASSLNLGGLNTDTQYF
TRBV29-1	TRBJ2-1	TRBD1	once	TGCAGCGAAGCCGTTAGGGACAGGGGATACGATGAGCAGTTCTTC	CSEAVRDRGYDEQFF
TRBV20-1	TRBJ2-5	TRBD2	many	TGCAGTGCTAGAGTCAGGCTAGCGGGGGGGGCACTCCAAGAGACCCAGTACTTC	CSARVRLAGGALQETQYF
TRBV3-1	TRBJ2-7	-	-	TGTGCCAGCAGCCAAGATATACCACGTTTTGGAGGTACCTACGAGCAGTACTTC	CASSQDIPRFGGTYEQYF
TRBV6-4	TRBJ2-3	-	few	TGTGCCAGCAGCGACTCTGGGGGGACGGCAGATACGCAGTATTTT	CASSDSGGTADTQYF
TRBV5-6	TRBJ2-7	TRBD1	-	TGTGCCAGCAGCCCCCACGGGCAGGGGGCCTACGAGCAGTACTTC	CASSPHGQGAYEQYF
TRBV5-1	TRBJ2-1	TRBD2	-	TGCGCCAACAGCCGCCTAGCGGTAAAGTCTCATGAGCAGTTCTTC	CANSRLAVKSHEQFF
TRBV5-6	TRBJ1-1	-	-	TGTGCCAGCAGTCCACAGGGTGGGACTGAAGCTTTCTTT	CASSPQGGTEAFF
TRBV7-8	TRBJ2-5	-	few	TGTGCCAGCAGCCCCGGGACTCCCGGAGGGGAGACCCAGTACTTC	CASSPGTPGGETQYF
TRBV21-1	TRBJ2-1	-	-	TGTGCCAGCAGCAAATCGGGTTGGTCATTTGAAAAGCAGTTCTTC	CASSKSGWSFEKQFF
TRBV5-1	TRBJ2-7	TRBD2	-	TGCGCCAGCAGCTTGTGGACTAGCGGGAGCCACGAGCAGTACTTC	CASSLWTSGSHEQYF
TRBV2	TRBJ2-6	-	once	TGTGCCAGCAGTGATAGGGAAGTCTCTGGGGCCAACGTCCTGACTTTC	CASSDREVSGANVLTF
TRBV5-1	TRBJ2-7	TRBD1	-	TGCGCCAGCAGCATCCCGACAGGGACCTACTACGAGCAGTACTTC	CASSIPTGTYYEQYF
TRBV12-3/TRBV12-4	TRBJ2-7	TRBD2	-	TGTGCCAGCAGCCCTAGACTAGCGGCCTACGAGCAGTACTTC	CASSPRLAAYEQYF
TRBV5-1	TRBJ1-2	-	once	TGCGCCAGCAGCTTGGGTTCCGGCGCCACAACTAACTATGGCTACACCTTC	CASSLGSGATTNYGYTF
TRBV29-1	TRBJ2-5	-	-	TGCAGCGTTGAGCATCGACTAAAGAGGGAGACCCAGTACTTC	CSVEHRLKRETQYF
TRBV7-9	TRBJ2-7	TRBD2	few	TGTGCCAGCAGCCCCCCCGGGCTAGCGGGAAACGAGCAGTACTTC	CASSPPGLAGNEQYF
TRBV5-4	TRBJ2-7	TRBD1	-	TGTGCCAGCAGCGGGCCCCGGACAGGGCCATCCTACGAGCAGTACTTC	CASSGPRTGPSYEQYF
TRBV7-8	TRBJ2-3	-	-	TGTGCCATCGACAATCAGATACTTGGTAGCACAGATACGCAGTATTTT	CAIDNQILGSTDTQYF
TRBV29-1	TRBJ2-7	-	few	TGCAGCGTGACTCTGTACCAGGGGACCTACGAGCAGTACTTC	CSVTLYQGTYEQYF
TRBV20-1	TRBJ1-2	-	-	TGCAGTGCTAGAGATGTGGGACCGTACTATGGCTACACCTTC	CSARDVGPYYGYTF
TRBV9	TRBJ2-7	-	few	TGTGCCAGCACCCCGGGGCAGGGTACCTACGAGCAGTACTTC	CASTPGQGTYEQYF
TRBV4-2	TRBJ1-4	TRBD1	-	TGTGCCAGCAGCCCCAAAATGACAGGGGGGAATGAAAAACTGTTTTTT	CASSPKMTGGNEKLFF
TRBV2	TRBJ2-3	-	-	TGTGCCAGCAGTGACCTTTCTAGCGCCGGCACAGATACGCAGTATTTT	CASSDLSSAGTDTQYF
TRBV25-1	TRBJ2-7	-	many	TGTGCCAGCAGCGCCTCCTACGAGCAGTACTTC	CASSASYEQYF
TRBV5-1	TRBJ1-2	-	-	TGCGCCAGCAGCTTGGCCGGAGGACAAGTCCTTTATGGCTACACCTTC	CASSLAGGQVLYGYTF
TRBV15	TRBJ2-3	-	-	TGTGCCACCAGCAGAGATACCGGGCATTCAGATACGCAGTATTTT	CATSRDTGHSDTQYF
TRBV7-2	TRBJ2-1	TRBD2	few	TGTGCCAGCAGCTGGGGGACTAGCGCAAATGAGCAGTTCTTC	CASSWGTSANEQFF
TRBV4-1	TRBJ2-5	-	few	TGCGCCAGCAGCCAAGATCAAGCAGGGAGTTCAGAGACCCAGTACTTC	CASSQDQAGSSETQYF
TRBV5-1	TRBJ2-7	-	few	TGCGCCAGCAGCTTGGTAATGAGGAAAAACAGGCCCTTACGGTACGAGCAGTACTTC	CASSLVMRKNRPLRYEQYF
TRBV20-1	TRBJ1-2	-	-	TGCAGTGCTAGGGACCCCACGGACAGCTGTGGCTACACCTTC	CSARDPTDSCGYTF
TRBV20-1	TRBJ2-7	-	many	TGCAGTGCTAGGCTTTCTGAATCCTACGAGCAGTACTTC	CSARLSESYEQYF
TRBV6-5	TRBJ2-1	TRBD2	few	TGTGCCAGCAGTTACTCGATAGTTAGCGGGAGGGGTTGGGGATACAATGAGCAGTTCTTC	CASSYSIVSGRGWGYNEQFF
TRBV7-3	TRBJ1-5	-	-	TGTGCCAGCAGCTTAAGTCCAGGACCTTGGTGGCCCCAGCATTTT	CASSLSPGPWWPQHF
TRBV12-3/TRBV12-4	TRBJ2-3	-	-	TGTGCCAGCAGTCCAAGTACTAGAGATACGCAGTATTTT	CASSPSTRDTQYF
TRBV29-1	TRBJ2-5	TRBD2	once	TGCAGCGGGGGGACTAGCGGACAAGAGACCCAGTACTTC	CSGGTSGQETQYF
TRBV12-3/TRBV12-4	TRBJ2-1	-	-	TGTGCCAGCAATTCCTACAATGAGCAGTTCTTC	CASNSYNEQFF
TRBV5-6	TRBJ2-1	TRBD1	few	TGTGCCAGCAGCTTCGGACCGGGACAGGGCTACAATGAGCAGTTCTTC	CASSFGPGQGYNEQFF
TRBV6-6	TRBJ2-5	-	-	TGTGCCAGCAGAGGGCCGGGACGGAATCAAGAGACCCAGTACTTC	CASRGPGRNQETQYF